This TCR beta chain emerged from a study of post-analysis software for immune sequencing data (dated by TCRdb to 2015 to 2017). Context from the whole study: The recorded disease courses included relapsing-remitting, secondary progressive and progressive-relapsing multiple sclerosis, and some patients had no subtype annotation. The multiple sclerosis patient repertoires were compared with some twelve previously published healthy control repertoires from donors aged roughly 6 to 27 years. A subset of samples was prepared in parallel using single-end sample barcoding, then pooled and co-amplified after Illumina adapter ligation. On the study overall, not on this receptor specifically: The multiple sclerosis patient group was slightly younger than the control group. Normalized Chao1 diversity was significantly lower in multiple sclerosis patients than controls, suggesting substantial peripheral T-cell clonal expansion. Strong co-clustering of samples prepared in the same batch was shown by direct clustering with F measure, prompting a batch-effect correction.

Taken with the paper, the label for time point translates to: second blood draw from one MS patient after hematopoietic stem cell transplantation. TCR beta repertoires were profiled from peripheral blood of about a dozen young patients with multiple sclerosis to demonstrate the VDJtools post-analysis software. The patients with multiple sclerosis were children and adolescents between roughly 6 and 17 years of age. The library was made by PCR. Sequencing relied on an Illumina HiSeq 2500. Unique molecular identifiers were incorporated into TCR beta cDNA libraries to reduce PCR and sequencing biases. Roughly 500,000 cDNA molecules were obtained per 1 to 10 million input T cells, so each molecule approximated one T cell. The patient libraries were prepared and sequenced using the same protocol as the earlier healthy control dataset. Samples belonging to the same batch were prepared together, multiplexed and sequenced on a shared HiSeq lane. The published analysis was carried out like this. Raw barcoded reads were processed with MIGEC, and single-read molecular identifier groups were discarded before consensus assembly and CDR3 extraction. Clonotype tables were post-analysed with VDJtools, and diversity was normalized by down-sampling all datasets to the smallest sample size. Repertoire overlap clustering matched CDR3 amino acid but not nucleotide sequences to correct batch-related cross-sample contamination. The public reads were reanalyzed by TCRdb: fastp trimming at Q25, MiXCR alignment, in-frame beta chains only. Duplicate CDR3 protein sequences are folded into a single record with the most common DNA and genes. These V and J calls originate from TCRdb's pipeline instead of the authors' own analysis. For this sample the table gives 150,000 or so distinct CDR3 sequences, of which roughly 34% were detected only once. Of the sample, roughly 28% falls within the top ten clones.

This clonotype was counted between two and nine times. The clone's antigen remains unknown. No quality values exist for individual bases; no much larger clone is one base distant. The receptor was isolated from a girl between 10 and 17 years old with multiple sclerosis. Donor details come from another sample of the same person, matched by shared clones. Sequenced material: blood, taken after autologous hematopoietic stem cell transplantation.

The DNA sequence is given as TGTGCCAGCAGACCAGGACAGGGGCCGAACACTGAAGCTTTCTTT. It translates as CASRPGQGPNTEAFF. This sequence uses TRBV27 and TRBJ1-1; 9 bases in the junction line up with TRBD1. Measured from the cysteine to the phenylalanine, the CDR3 is 15 residues long. Of the read, only the CDR3 DNA is kept; its 45 bases are in frame from base 1. Clipping removes 6 bases from V and 1 base from J, with 6 as the unmatched junction base count. CDR1 and CDR2 are drawn from the germline V gene (reference sequence): MNHEY, SMNVEV.